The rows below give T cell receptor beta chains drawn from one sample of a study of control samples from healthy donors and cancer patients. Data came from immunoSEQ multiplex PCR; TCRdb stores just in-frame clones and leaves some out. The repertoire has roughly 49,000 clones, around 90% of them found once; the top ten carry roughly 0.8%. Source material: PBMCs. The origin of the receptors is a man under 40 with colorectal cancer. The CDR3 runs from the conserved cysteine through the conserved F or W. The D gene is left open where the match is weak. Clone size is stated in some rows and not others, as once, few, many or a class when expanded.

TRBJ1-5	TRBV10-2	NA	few	CASNGVYSNQPQHF	TGCGCCAGCAATGGGGTGTATAGCAATCAGCCCCAGCATTTT
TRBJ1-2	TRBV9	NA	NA	CASSWEQGANYGYTF	TGTGCCAGCAGCTGGGAACAGGGCGCTAACTATGGCTACACCTTC
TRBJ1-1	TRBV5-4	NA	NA	CASSFGPGKAFF	NA
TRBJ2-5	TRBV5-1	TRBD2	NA	CASKKGGGTETQYF	TGCGCCAGCAAGAAGGGCGGGGGAACTGAGACCCAGTACTTC
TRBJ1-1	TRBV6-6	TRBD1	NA	CASSYQTGTGNTEAFF	TGTGCCAGCAGTTACCAAACTGGGACAGGGAACACTGAAGCTTTCTTT
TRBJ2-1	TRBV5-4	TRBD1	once	CASNYRGIPYNEQFF	TGTGCCAGCAACTACAGGGGAATACCCTACAATGAGCAGTTCTTC
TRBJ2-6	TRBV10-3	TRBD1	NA	CAISEQGAFPGANVLTF	TGTGCCATCAGCGAACAGGGGGCGTTCCCTGGGGCCAACGTCCTGACTTTC
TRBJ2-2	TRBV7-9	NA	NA	CASSFLQGNTGELFF	TGTGCCAGCAGCTTTCTACAGGGTAACACCGGGGAGCTGTTTTTT
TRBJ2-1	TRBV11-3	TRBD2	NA	CASSLEGTSGGTNEQFF	TGTGCCAGCAGCTTAGAGGGGACTAGCGGGGGGACAAATGAGCAGTTCTTC
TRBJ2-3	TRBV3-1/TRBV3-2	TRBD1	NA	CASRRTGTSTDTQYF	TGTGCCAGCAGACGGACAGGTACGAGCACAGATACGCAGTATTTT
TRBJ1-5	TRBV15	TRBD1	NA	CATSDFYGGIDRGSSNQPQHF	TGTGCCACCAGCGACTTCTACGGCGGAATCGACAGGGGATCTAGCAATCAGCCCCAGCATTTT
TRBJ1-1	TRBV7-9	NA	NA	CASSVQTAEAFF	TGTGCCAGCAGCGTACAGACAGCAGAAGCTTTCTTT
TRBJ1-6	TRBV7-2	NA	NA	CASSLNGAPPLHF	TGTGCCAGCAGCTTAAACGGGGCCCCACCCCTCCACTTT
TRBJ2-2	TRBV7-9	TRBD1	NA	CASRITGQNLNANTGELFF	TGTGCCAGCAGAATTACGGGACAGAACCTCAACGCGAACACCGGGGAGCTGTTTTTT
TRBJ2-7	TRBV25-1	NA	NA	CASSAPGYEQYF	TGTGCCAGCAGTGCCCCCGGCTACGAGCAGTACTTC
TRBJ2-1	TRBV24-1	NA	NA	CATSERTGEVYNEQFF	TGTGCCACCAGTGAGAGAACGGGGGAGGTTTACAATGAGCAGTTCTTC
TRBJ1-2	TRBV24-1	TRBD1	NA	CATSGPSGTGGLGYTF	TGTGCCACCAGTGGTCCCTCCGGGACAGGGGGCCTTGGCTACACCTTC
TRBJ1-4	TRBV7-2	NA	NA	CASSLMAVRNEKLFF	TGTGCCAGCAGCTTAATGGCAGTACGAAATGAAAAACTGTTTTTT
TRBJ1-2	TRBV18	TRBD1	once	CARPDRGRLYGYTF	TGTGCCAGGCCCGACAGGGGGCGCCTCTATGGCTACACCTTC
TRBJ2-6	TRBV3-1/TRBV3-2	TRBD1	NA	CASSAQGAGANVLTF	TGTGCCAGCAGCGCACAGGGGGCTGGGGCCAACGTCCTGACTTTC
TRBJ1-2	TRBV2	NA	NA	CASSENTNGYTF	TGTGCCAGCAGTGAAAACACCAATGGCTACACCTTC
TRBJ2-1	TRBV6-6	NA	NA	CASSPGRSNEQFF	TGTGCCAGCAGTCCCGGTAGGAGCAATGAGCAGTTCTTC
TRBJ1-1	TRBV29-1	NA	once	CSVGGGGNTEAFF	TGCAGCGTTGGCGGGGGTGGAAACACTGAAGCTTTCTTT
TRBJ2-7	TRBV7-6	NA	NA	CASSTGPGPHYEQYF	TGTGCCAGCAGCACCGGCCCAGGGCCGCATTACGAGCAGTACTTC
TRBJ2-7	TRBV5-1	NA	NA	CASSLAPVGSYEQYF	TGCGCCAGCAGCTTAGCCCCGGTAGGCTCCTACGAGCAGTACTTC
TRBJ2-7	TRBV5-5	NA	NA	CASSFERATIYEQYF	TGTGCCAGCAGCTTCGAGAGGGCCACGATCTACGAGCAGTACTTC